This TCR beta chain comes out of a study of T cells after yellow fever vaccination. Germline V gene data show CDR1 as MNHNS and CDR2 as SASEGT. The CDR3 runs to 14 residues. The V end lost 7 bases, the J end lost 8 bases, and 20 bases lay between the germline ends. TCRdb analysed the 5' RACE reads with MiXCR anew, one entry per CDR3 protein. This table has about 260,000 distinct CDR3 sequences, over 10% appearing once. The chain links TRBV6-1 to TRBJ1-2, with a weak D call TRBD1 (5 bases). The sample consisted of CD4+ T cells sorted from PBMCs, taken 45 days after the yellow fever booster vaccination. The receptor was isolated from a man aged 25 to 40 who received the YFV17D yellow fever vaccine. The CDR3 here is CASTNGGGTGGYTF. CDR3 nucleotides: TGTGCCAGCACTAATGGCGGGGGGACTGGGGGCTACACCTTC.